These T cell receptor beta chains were read from a single sample in a study of T cells expressing NK-cell markers. From its re-call of the 5' RACE reads, TCRdb lists each CDR3 protein once, without DNA. Its table records about 8,000 distinct CDR3 sequences. Sequencing was done on a sample of blood T cells: a sorted CD56 or NKG2C T cell subset, CD4+ or CD8+ T cells, or bulk PBMC T cells (not recorded which). The source of these receptors is a man aged 18 to 29 in good health. The CDR3 runs from the conserved cysteine through the conserved F or W. Only part of the rows carry a size: once, few, many, or a class if the clone is expanded.

clone size: medium-sized
V gene: TRBV29-1
J gene: TRBJ2-3
CDR3 protein: CSGETWYTDTQYF

clone size: .
V gene: TRBV4-1
J gene: TRBJ1-2
CDR3 protein: CASSWEQAPANYGYTF

clone size: .
V gene: TRBV6-1
J gene: TRBJ1-1
CDR3 protein: CASSEVGNTEAFF

clone size: .
V gene: TRBV28
J gene: TRBJ1-1
CDR3 protein: CASRHTYLGSTEAFF

clone size: medium-sized
V gene: TRBV12-3/TRBV12-4
J gene: TRBJ1-6
CDR3 protein: CASTPGAGDNSPLHF

clone size: .
V gene: TRBV20-1
J gene: TRBJ1-2
CDR3 protein: CSAKPEENYWGYGYTF

clone size: .
V gene: TRBV6-5
J gene: TRBJ1-3
CDR3 protein: CASSYSRQGLLTGNTIYF

clone size: .
V gene: TRBV27
J gene: TRBJ1-6
CDR3 protein: CASSLTGGSPLHF

clone size: .
V gene: TRBV7-9
J gene: TRBJ2-3
CDR3 protein: CASKGTTLTDTQYF

clone size: .
V gene: TRBV28
J gene: TRBJ2-6
CDR3 protein: CASSLLGTGANVLTF

clone size: medium-sized
V gene: TRBV12-3/TRBV12-4
J gene: TRBJ2-1
CDR3 protein: CASSMTSGAYNEQFF

clone size: .
V gene: TRBV20-1
J gene: TRBJ1-5
CDR3 protein: CSANRGGSNQPQHF

clone size: medium-sized
V gene: TRBV29-1
J gene: TRBJ1-5
CDR3 protein: CSVVTDSNQPQHF

clone size: medium-sized
V gene: TRBV10-2
J gene: TRBJ1-2
CDR3 protein: CATEGVDYGYTF

clone size: medium-sized
V gene: TRBV28
J gene: TRBJ2-7
CDR3 protein: CASRTRGLTYEQYF

clone size: .
V gene: TRBV5-6
J gene: TRBJ1-1
CDR3 protein: CASSFRKRLNTEAFF

clone size: .
V gene: TRBV15
J gene: TRBJ2-1
CDR3 protein: CATSSSTGLADNEQFF

clone size: .
V gene: TRBV20-1
J gene: TRBJ2-3
CDR3 protein: CSARSAPGGQYF

clone size: .
V gene: TRBV7-2
J gene: TRBJ2-1
CDR3 protein: CASSLAPSYNEQFF

clone size: .
V gene: TRBV7-2
J gene: TRBJ1-6
CDR3 protein: CASSFFPDRYNSPLHF

clone size: .
V gene: TRBV14
J gene: TRBJ1-2
CDR3 protein: CASSQDPGLLYGYTF

clone size: medium-sized
V gene: TRBV29-1
J gene: TRBJ2-1
CDR3 protein: CSVGGGDNEQFF

clone size: medium-sized
V gene: TRBV2
J gene: TRBJ2-2
CDR3 protein: CASRLAGTINTGELFF

clone size: .
V gene: TRBV4-1
J gene: TRBJ1-1
CDR3 protein: CASSLTTGNTEAFF

clone size: .
V gene: TRBV24-1
J gene: TRBJ2-1
CDR3 protein: CATSDFRAGGNEQFF

clone size: .
V gene: TRBV20-1
J gene: TRBJ2-1
CDR3 protein: CSASTGVKDEQFF

clone size: .
V gene: TRBV7-2
J gene: TRBJ1-6
CDR3 protein: CASSYRVENSPLHF

clone size: .
V gene: TRBV5-4
J gene: TRBJ2-5
CDR3 protein: CASSDSVQGVGETQYF

clone size: .
V gene: TRBV20-1
J gene: TRBJ2-2
CDR3 protein: CSARSQGAGELFF

clone size: .
V gene: TRBV7-9
J gene: TRBJ2-1
CDR3 protein: CASSLSHGDNEQFF

clone size: .
V gene: TRBV19
J gene: TRBJ1-2
CDR3 protein: CASSIAETNYGYTF

clone size: medium-sized
V gene: TRBV12-3/TRBV12-4
J gene: TRBJ2-7
CDR3 protein: CASSLAGITREQYF

clone size: .
V gene: TRBV5-1
J gene: TRBJ2-3
CDR3 protein: CASSFTGARTDTQYF

clone size: medium-sized
V gene: TRBV10-3
J gene: TRBJ2-7
CDR3 protein: CAISEKPNLDRDDRIGQYF

clone size: .
V gene: TRBV5-4
J gene: TRBJ1-1
CDR3 protein: CASSLGGEAFF

clone size: medium-sized
V gene: TRBV7-2
J gene: TRBJ1-1
CDR3 protein: CASSFNSGPGTEAFF

clone size: medium-sized
V gene: TRBV6-4
J gene: TRBJ2-2
CDR3 protein: CARASTATGGTHTGELFF

clone size: .
V gene: TRBV5-6
J gene: TRBJ1-2
CDR3 protein: CASSLSQGSYGYTF

clone size: .
V gene: TRBV21-1
J gene: TRBJ2-6
CDR3 protein: CASSKKVNSPSGANVLTF

clone size: medium-sized
V gene: TRBV29-1
J gene: TRBJ2-1
CDR3 protein: CSGGSGSSYNEQFF

clone size: medium-sized
V gene: TRBV9
J gene: TRBJ1-1
CDR3 protein: CASSEQGRSEAFF

clone size: medium-sized
V gene: TRBV5-1
J gene: TRBJ2-1
CDR3 protein: CASSASTSGSRNEQFF

clone size: .
V gene: TRBV18
J gene: TRBJ2-1
CDR3 protein: CASSPPGATYNEQFF

clone size: .
V gene: TRBV5-5
J gene: TRBJ2-1
CDR3 protein: CASSLVSSGRWDEQFF

clone size: .
V gene: TRBV5-4
J gene: TRBJ2-7
CDR3 protein: CASSLSGRAGEQYF

clone size: medium-sized
V gene: TRBV20-1
J gene: TRBJ2-5
CDR3 protein: CSAQNAEFQETQYF

clone size: .
V gene: TRBV4-1
J gene: TRBJ2-3
CDR3 protein: CASSHRAGLTDTQYF

clone size: .
V gene: TRBV2
J gene: TRBJ2-5
CDR3 protein: CASSYPSTGWEETQYF

clone size: .
V gene: TRBV20-1
J gene: TRBJ2-7
CDR3 protein: CSAISTSGSYEQYF

clone size: medium-sized
V gene: TRBV4-1
J gene: TRBJ2-4
CDR3 protein: CASSQGGGNIQYF

clone size: medium-sized
V gene: TRBV29-1
J gene: TRBJ1-1
CDR3 protein: CSASGPQGALNTEAFF

clone size: .
V gene: TRBV13
J gene: TRBJ2-4
CDR3 protein: CASSATARGQIAKNIQYF

clone size: medium-sized
V gene: TRBV6-5
J gene: TRBJ1-2
CDR3 protein: CASTGLRWGSLPNYGYTF

clone size: medium-sized
V gene: TRBV12-3/TRBV12-4
J gene: TRBJ2-6
CDR3 protein: CASRGGTGKFSGANVLTF

clone size: .
V gene: TRBV5-1
J gene: TRBJ2-2
CDR3 protein: CASSFDTQGPHTGELFF

clone size: .
V gene: TRBV19
J gene: TRBJ2-3
CDR3 protein: CASSRGIDTQYF

clone size: .
V gene: TRBV20-1
J gene: TRBJ2-1
CDR3 protein: CSAGAGVTSAGQNNEQFF

clone size: .
V gene: TRBV25-1
J gene: TRBJ2-7
CDR3 protein: CASSPSGRLYEQYF

clone size: .
V gene: TRBV3-1
J gene: TRBJ2-2
CDR3 protein: CASSHSGLGNTGELFF

clone size: .
V gene: TRBV7-9
J gene: TRBJ2-1
CDR3 protein: CASSLVRGSSYNEQFF